A selection of T cell receptor beta chains follows, all from one sample in a study of patients and donors after allogeneic stem cell transplantation. TCRdb redid the calling of the RT-PCR reads with MiXCR, one entry per CDR3 protein. The sample records about 230,000 distinct CDR3 sequences, less than 15% being singletons. The specimen sequenced was blood, either unsorted or a sorted T cell fraction (not recorded which). Source of these receptors: a human donor who was either an allogeneic HSCT recipient or a stem cell or donor lymphocyte infusion donor (not recorded which). It is not recorded whose cells these are; they may come from a transplant donor. The CDR3 runs from the conserved cysteine through the conserved F or W. Fields, in order: clone size, D gene, V gene, J gene, CDR3 DNA, CDR3 protein. A D gene is named only where the DNA matches it firmly. Clone size is stated in some rows and not others, as once, few, many or a class when expanded.

size: NA
D: TRBD1
V: TRBV16
J: TRBJ2-1
DNA: TGTGCCAGCAGCCAACAGGGGGCGGGCAATGAGCAGTTCTTC
CDR3: CASSQQGAGNEQFF

size: NA
D: NA
V: TRBV20-1
J: TRBJ1-6
DNA: TGCAGTGCTAGCCACGGAGATAATTCACCCCTCCACTTT
CDR3: CSASHGDNSPLHF

size: few
D: NA
V: TRBV7-2
J: TRBJ2-5
DNA: TGTGCCAGCAGCTGGTTCTCTGGAGGAGAGACCCAGTACTTC
CDR3: CASSWFSGGETQYF

size: many
D: NA
V: TRBV20-1
J: TRBJ2-3
DNA: TGCAGTGCAAGGGGCTTTGATACGCAGTATTTT
CDR3: CSARGFDTQYF

size: NA
D: NA
V: TRBV7-9
J: TRBJ2-1
DNA: TGTGCCAGCAGCTTAGGGGGCTCCAAGCAGTTCTTC
CDR3: CASSLGGSKQFF

size: few
D: TRBD1
V: TRBV6-1
J: TRBJ2-5
DNA: TGTGCCAGCAGTACCGGGACAGGCCGACTCGGGGAGACCCAGTACTTC
CDR3: CASSTGTGRLGETQYF

size: NA
D: NA
V: TRBV10-2
J: TRBJ2-3
DNA: TGCGCCAGCAGTGAGGCCCGCTCCATGCTTGGCACAGATACGCAGTATTTT
CDR3: CASSEARSMLGTDTQYF

size: many
D: NA
V: TRBV20-1
J: TRBJ2-5
DNA: TGCAGTGCTAGCAAGGATTGGTACCAAGAGACCCAGTACTTC
CDR3: CSASKDWYQETQYF

size: few
D: NA
V: TRBV10-3
J: TRBJ1-4
DNA: TGTGCCATCAGGCAGGGATTCGGTGAAAAACTGTTTTTT
CDR3: CAIRQGFGEKLFF

size: few
D: NA
V: TRBV9
J: TRBJ2-7
DNA: TGTGCCAGCAGCGAGACAGGGTACGGGGGATCCTACGAGCAGTACTTC
CDR3: CASSETGYGGSYEQYF

size: NA
D: NA
V: TRBV18
J: TRBJ2-2
DNA: TGTGCCAGCTCACCAGTTCCGCAGGGGCGAACGTTCGGGGAGCTGTTTTTT
CDR3: CASSPVPQGRTFGELFF